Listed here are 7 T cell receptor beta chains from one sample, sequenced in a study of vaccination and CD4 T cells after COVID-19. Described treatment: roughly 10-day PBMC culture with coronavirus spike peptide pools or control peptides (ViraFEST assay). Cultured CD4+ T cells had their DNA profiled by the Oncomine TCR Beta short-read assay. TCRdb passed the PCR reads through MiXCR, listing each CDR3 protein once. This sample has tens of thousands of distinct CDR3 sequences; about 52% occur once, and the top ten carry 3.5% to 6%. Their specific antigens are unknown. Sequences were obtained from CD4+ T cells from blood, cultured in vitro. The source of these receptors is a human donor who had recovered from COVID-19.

The CDR3 is CASSLRTLETQYF. For the CDR3, the DNA is TGTGCCAGCAGTTTACGGACCCTGGAGACCCAGTACTTC. The J gene is TRBJ2-5, the V gene TRBV12-3 or TRBV12-4; D not resolved. V was cut by 2 bases and J by 5 bases, with 9 bases left in between. The CDR3 is made up of 13 amino acids.

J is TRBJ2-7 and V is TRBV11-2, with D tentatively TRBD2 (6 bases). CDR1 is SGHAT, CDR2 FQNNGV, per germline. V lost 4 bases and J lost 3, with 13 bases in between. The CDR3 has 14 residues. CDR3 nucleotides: TGTGCCAGCAGCTATAGGGACTGGGGCTACGAGCAGTACTTC. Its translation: CASSYRDWGYEQYF.

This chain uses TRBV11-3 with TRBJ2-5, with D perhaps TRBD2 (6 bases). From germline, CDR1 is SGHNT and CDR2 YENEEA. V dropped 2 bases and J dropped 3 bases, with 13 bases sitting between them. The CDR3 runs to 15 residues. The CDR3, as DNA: TGTGCCAGCAGCTTAAGATCGTGGGGGGAAGAGACCCAGTACTTC. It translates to CASSLRSWGEETQYF.

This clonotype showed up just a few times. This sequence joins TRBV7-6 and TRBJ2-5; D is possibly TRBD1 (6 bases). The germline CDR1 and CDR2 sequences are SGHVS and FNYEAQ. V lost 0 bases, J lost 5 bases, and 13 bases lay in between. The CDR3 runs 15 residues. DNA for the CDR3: TGTGCCAGCAGCTTAGCTCCCAGGGGTATGGAGACCCAGTACTTC. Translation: CASSLAPRGMETQYF.

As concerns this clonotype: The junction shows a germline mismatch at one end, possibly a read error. The CDR3 reads CASSPLDSGYSSYGQYF. The CDR3 DNA reads as TGTGCCAGCAGCCCCCTTGATAGCGGGTATTCATCCTACGGGCAGTACTTC. This sequence joins TRBV6-2 or TRBV6-3 and TRBJ2-7; 7 bases align to TRBD2. Germline V CDR1 and CDR2: MNHEY, SVGEGT. This CDR3 is 17 amino acids long.

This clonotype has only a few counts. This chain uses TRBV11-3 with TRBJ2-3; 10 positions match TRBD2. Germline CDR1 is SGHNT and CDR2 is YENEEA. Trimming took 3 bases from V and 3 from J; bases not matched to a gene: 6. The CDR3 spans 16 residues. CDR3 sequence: CASSFYPSGGTDTQYF. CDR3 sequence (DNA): TGTGCCAGCAGCTTTTATCCTAGCGGGGGTACAGATACGCAGTATTTT. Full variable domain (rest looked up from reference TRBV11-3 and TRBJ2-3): EAGVVQSPRYKIIEKKQPVAFWCNPISGHNTLYWYLQNLGQGPELLIRYENEEAVDDSQLPKDRFSAERLKGVDSTLKIQPAELGDSAVYLCASSFYPSGGTDTQYFGPGTRLTVL.

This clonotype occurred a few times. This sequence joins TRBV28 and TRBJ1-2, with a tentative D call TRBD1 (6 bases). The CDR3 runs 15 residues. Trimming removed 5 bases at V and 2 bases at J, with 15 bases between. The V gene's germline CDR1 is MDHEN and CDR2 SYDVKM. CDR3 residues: CASSPQGSHNYGYTF. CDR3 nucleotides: TGTGCCAGCAGTCCACAGGGAAGTCACAACTATGGCTACACCTTC.